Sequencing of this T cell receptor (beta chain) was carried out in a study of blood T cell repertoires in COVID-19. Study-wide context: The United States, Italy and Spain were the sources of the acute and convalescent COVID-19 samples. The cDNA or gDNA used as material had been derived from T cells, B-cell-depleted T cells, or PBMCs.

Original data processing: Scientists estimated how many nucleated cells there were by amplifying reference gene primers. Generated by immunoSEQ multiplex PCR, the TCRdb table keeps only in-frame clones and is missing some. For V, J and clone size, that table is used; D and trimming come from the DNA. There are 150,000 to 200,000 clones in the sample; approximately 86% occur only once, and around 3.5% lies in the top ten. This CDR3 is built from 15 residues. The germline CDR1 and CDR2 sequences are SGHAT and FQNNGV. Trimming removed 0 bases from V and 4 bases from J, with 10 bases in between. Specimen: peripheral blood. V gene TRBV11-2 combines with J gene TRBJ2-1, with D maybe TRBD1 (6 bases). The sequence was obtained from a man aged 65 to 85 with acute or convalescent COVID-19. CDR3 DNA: TGTGCCAGCAGCTTAGACAATACAGGGTACAATGAGCAGTTCTTC. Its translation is CASSLDNTGYNEQFF.